Presented here are 17 T cell receptor beta chains from one specimen sequenced in a study of cytomegalovirus exposure and HLA in healthy donors. PCR used 60 Vbeta primers and 13 Jbeta primers. Method: immunoSEQ multiplex PCR; TCRdb's copy keeps in-frame clones and lacks some. There are fewer than 150,000 clones in the sample; 60% to 80% occur only once, and around 4.9% lies in the top ten. Input material: PBMCs. Every receptor here comes from a male donor in good health and CMV-seronegative.

This clone was observed a few times. This sequence joins TRBV5-1 and TRBJ2-1, with TRBD1 matching over 7 bases. Losses at the gene ends were 3 bases for V and 7 bases for J; bases not matched to a gene: 7. CDR1 and CDR2 from the germline V gene are SGHRS and YFSETQ. The CDR3 has 14 amino acids. The CDR3 sequence is CASSSEGASNEQFF. DNA of the CDR3: TGCGCCAGCAGCTCTGAGGGGGCCTCGAATGAGCAGTTCTTC.

This clone showed up just once. This rearrangement joins TRBV9 to TRBJ2-3; D remains ambiguous. This CDR3 spans 12 amino acids. The V gene's germline CDR1 is SGDLS and CDR2 YYNGEE. V was pared by 3 bases and J by 2 bases, with 4 bases between. DNA for the CDR3: TGTGCCAGCAGCGGTTACACAGATACGCAGTATTTT. It yields the protein CASSGYTDTQYF.

This sequence joins TRBV4-3 and TRBJ2-1; TRBD1 might be the D (6 bases). V was clipped by 1 base and J by 6 bases, with 16 bases between them. This CDR3 region has 16 residues. Germline-derived CDR1 and CDR2 are LGHNA and YSLEER. CDR3 sequence reads: CASSQGPVDRSNEQFF. DNA for the CDR3: TGCGCCAGCAGCCAAGGACCTGTAGACAGGAGCAATGAGCAGTTCTTC.

The rearrangement joins TRBV7-4 to TRBJ1-1; the D gene is possibly TRBD1 (6 bases). V gave up 8 bases and J gave up 4 bases, with 17 bases separating them. This CDR3 region has 14 residues. The V gene's germline CDR1 is SGHVT and CDR2 SQSDAQ. The CDR3 nucleotides read TGTGCCAGCTGGTGGTGGCAGGGGTGCACTGAAGCTTTCTTT. Its protein product is CASWWWQGCTEAFF.

J is TRBJ1-1 and V is TRBV29-1; 12 nucleotides match TRBD1. The CDR3 length is 13 residues. Per the germline V gene, CDR1 is SQVTM and CDR2 is ANQGSEA. Losses at the gene ends were 4 bases for V and 5 bases for J; bases not matched to a gene: 2. The CDR3 sequence is CSVVGQGATEAFF. In DNA form, the CDR3 reads TGCAGCGTTGTGGGACAGGGGGCAACTGAAGCTTTCTTT.

The chain carries TRBV5-4 and TRBJ2-2; the match to TRBD2 covers 8 bases. CDR1 SGHNT and CDR2 YYREEE come from the germline V gene (reference sequence). This CDR3 has 16 residues. The trim removed 2 bases at V and 2 bases at J, leaving 5 bases unmatched. The CDR3, as DNA: TGTGCCAGCAGCTTTCGCGGGGGGCTTAACACCGGGGAGCTGTTTTTT. It translates to CASSFRGGLNTGELFF.

This clone was detected only a few times. The chain is built from TRBV9 and TRBJ1-6; no reliable D call. V was cut by 3 bases and J by 10 bases, with 20 bases left in between. The CDR3 consists of 16 residues. CDR1 and CDR2 from the germline V gene are SGDLS and YYNGEE. The CDR3 DNA is TGTGCCAGCAGCGCCTGGGGAGACACTCGAGGATCACCCCTCCACTTT. Translating it yields CASSAWGDTRGSPLHF.

This chain connects TRBV19 to TRBJ1-2; 9 bases align to TRBD1. The CDR3 is 18 amino acids. Germline CDR1 and CDR2: LNHDA and SQIVND (reference sequence). Trimming at V came to 1 base and at J to 8 bases, leaving 17 bases not matched to a gene. The CDR3 region is CASSIAGQGRTTVGGYTF. CDR3 coding DNA: TGTGCCAGTAGTATAGCTGGACAGGGGCGAACCACGGTGGGAGGCTACACCTTC.

This clone was counted a few times. The chain is built from TRBV5-4 and TRBJ1-2; 8 bases are a match to TRBD1. The germline V gene encodes CDR1 SGHNT and CDR2 YYREEE (reference sequence). CDR3 length: 13 amino acids. Germline trimming cut 4 bases from V and 6 bases from J; bases unmatched to any gene: 5. In DNA form, the CDR3 reads TGTGCCAGCAGCCAAGGGACAGGTCATGGCTACACCTTC. The encoded protein is CASSQGTGHGYTF.

V usage is TRBV4-2 and J usage is TRBJ2-1, with 7 bases identical to TRBD1. This CDR3 contains 15 residues. V shed 5 bases, J shed 6 bases, and the junction held 10 bases outside the gene matches. Per the germline V gene, CDR1 is LGHNA and CDR2 is YNFKEQ. For the CDR3, the DNA is TGTGCCAGCAGCATTAGCCCCGACAGGGTCAATGAGCAGTTCTTC. This translates into CASSISPDRVNEQFF.

This chain connects TRBV9 to TRBJ1-2, with a tentative D call TRBD1 (5 bases). Trimming pared 3 bases from V and 7 bases from J, leaving 7 bases between. Germline assignment: CDR1 SGDLS and CDR2 YYNGEE. The CDR3 covers 11 residues. CDR3 nucleotide sequence: TGTGCCAGCAGCGCCGGGGGTGGCTACACCTTC. This encodes CASSAGGGYTF.

The V and J genes are TRBV18 and TRBJ2-1; 8 bases map to TRBD1. Germline V gene sequence: CDR1 KGHSH, CDR2 LQKENI. This CDR3 spans 15 amino acids. V gave up 3 bases and J gave up 7 bases; unmatched junction bases: 8. The CDR3 sequence: CASSPDRVVRNEQFF. CDR3 DNA: TGTGCCAGCTCACCGGACAGGGTGGTGAGGAATGAGCAGTTCTTC.

Only one count was recorded for this clone. The V and J genes are TRBV20-1 and TRBJ2-3, with D hard to call. Trimming took off 8 bases at V and 9 bases at J, with 15 bases between the two ends. This CDR3 region has 11 residues. Looked up from germline, CDR1 is DFQATT and CDR2 is SNEGSKA (reference sequence). The CDR3: CSPRGPGTQYF. The CDR3 nucleotides read TGCAGTCCCCGAGGTCCCGGGACGCAGTATTTT.

This chain uses TRBV2 with TRBJ1-2; 8 bases line up with TRBD1. With 6 bases clipped from V and 7 bases from J, the junction kept 7 bases outside the gene matches. The length of the CDR3 is 13 residues. Per germline, CDR1 SNHLY and CDR2 FYNNEI. The CDR3 nucleotides are TGTGCCAGCAGCTTGGACAGGGACGGTGGCTACACCTTC. Translating it yields CASSLDRDGGYTF.

The chain has TRBV18 and TRBJ1-1, with D uncertain. The CDR3 consists of 13 residues. Trimming pared 6 bases from V and 1 base from J, leaving 9 bases between. Germline V gene sequence: CDR1 KGHSH, CDR2 LQKENI. Here the CDR3 reads CASSPVPNTEAFF. The CDR3 DNA is TGTGCCAGCTCCCCCGTCCCGAACACTGAAGCTTTCTTT.

The V and J genes are TRBV2 and TRBJ1-2, with a possible D match to TRBD1 (6 bases). V gave up 6 bases and J gave up 6 bases, with 14 bases separating them. Germline V gene lookup returns CDR1 SNHLY and CDR2 FYNNEI. There are 13 residues in the CDR3. The CDR3 loop is CASRSRGRDGYTF. The CDR3 region has the DNA TGTGCCAGCAGGAGCAGGGGCCGTGATGGCTACACCTTC.

The J gene is TRBJ2-1, the V gene TRBV6-1; possibly TRBD1 for D (5 bases). The CDR3 runs 13 residues. CDR1 and CDR2 from the germline V gene are MNHNS and SASEGT. Trimming took 1 base from V and 7 from J, leaving 8 bases between them. The CDR3 DNA is TGTGCCAGCAGTGAAGGGGCAGGGAATGAGCAGTTCTTC. Translated: CASSEGAGNEQFF.